These 21 T cell receptor beta chains were sequenced from one sample in a study of cytomegalovirus exposure and HLA in healthy donors. Use of 60 Vbeta and 13 Jbeta primers characterized the PCR. Data came from immunoSEQ multiplex PCR; TCRdb stores just in-frame clones and leaves some out. The sample has 150,000 to 180,000 clones; around 84% are singletons. The sequenced sample consisted of PBMCs. The receptors originated from a woman aged 35 to 49 in good health and CMV-seropositive.

J is TRBJ2-7 and V is TRBV30; a possible D gene is TRBD1 (6 bases). Trimming removed 7 bases from V and 3 bases from J, with 16 bases in between. The CDR3 contains 13 residues. CDR1 is GTSNPN, CDR2 SVGIG, per germline (reference sequence). The CDR3 loop reads CALQQGDGYEQYF. CDR3 coding DNA: TGTGCCTTACAACAGGGCGACGGCTACGAGCAGTACTTC. Full variable domain (outside the CDR3, taken from reference TRBV30 and TRBJ2-7): SQTIHQWPATLVQPVGSPLSLECTVEGTSNPNLYWYRQAAGRGLQLLFYSVGIGQISSEVPQNLSASRPQDRQFILSSKKLLLSDSGFYLCALQQGDGYEQYFGPGTRLTVT.

The CDR3 nucleotides are TGTGCCAGTAGTGTTACCGGGACTCAAGAGACCCAGTACTTC. Its translation: CASSVTGTQETQYF. The genes are TRBV19 and TRBJ2-5; TRBD2 is a possible D gene (6 bases). Germline-derived CDR1 and CDR2 are LNHDA and SQIVND (reference sequence). The length of the CDR3 is 14 residues. Trimming stripped 5 bases from V and 2 bases from J, with 12 bases between.

V usage is TRBV6-6 and J usage is TRBJ1-1; possibly TRBD1 for D (5 bases). Germline V gene data show CDR1 as MNHNY and CDR2 as SVGAGI (reference sequence). The germline V and J ends were trimmed by 4 bases and 1 base, with 16 bases remaining between them. The CDR3 is 16 residues long. Here the CDR3 reads CASSWGLQEPNTEAFF. The CDR3 DNA sequence: TGTGCCAGCAGTTGGGGATTACAGGAGCCGAACACTGAAGCTTTCTTT.

The chain uses TRBV18 and TRBJ2-3, with 9 bases identical to TRBD2. The V and J ends lost 5 bases and 2 bases, in that order; junction bases with no gene match: 8. Germline CDR1 is KGHSH and CDR2 is LQKENI. This CDR3 comprises 16 residues. Here the CDR3 DNA reads TGTGCCAGCTCATCGTTAGCGGGAGAAGCCACAGATACGCAGTATTTT. Protein: CASSSLAGEATDTQYF.

The rearrangement links TRBV9 to TRBJ2-3, with D uncertain. In germline, CDR1 is SGDLS, CDR2 YYNGEE. The V end lost 0 bases, the J end lost 1 base, and 6 bases lay between the germline ends. This CDR3 region has 14 residues. The CDR3 nucleotides read TGTGCCAGCAGCGTAGGCGCGGGCACAGATACGCAGTATTTT. This encodes CASSVGAGTDTQYF.

The table lists this clone with a count of one. CDR3 sequence reads: CASSPTTYNEQFF. CDR3 bases: TGTGCCAGCTCGCCTACTACCTACAATGAGCAGTTCTTC. The chain is built from TRBV18 and TRBJ2-1; D uncertain. With 6 bases removed from V and 2 bases from J, the gap between germline ends came to 8 bases. The CDR3 covers 13 residues. In germline, CDR1 is KGHSH, CDR2 LQKENI.

This clone was seen a few times. The V call is TRBV5-6, the J call TRBJ1-1, with 10 bases matching TRBD1. Trimming cost V 4 bases and J 4 bases; bases outside gene matches: 7. CDR1 and CDR2 from the germline V gene are SGHDT and YYEEEE. The CDR3 contains 15 residues. This CDR3 is CASSPGQGLRTEAFF. The CDR3 DNA is TGTGCCAGCAGCCCGGGACAGGGGCTTCGCACTGAAGCTTTCTTT.

J is TRBJ1-2 and V is TRBV15; 9 bases match TRBD1. V dropped 4 bases and J dropped 8; count of bases not matched to a gene: 8. The germline V gene encodes CDR1 LNHNV and CDR2 YYDKDF (reference sequence). The CDR3 length is 14 residues. CDR3 protein: CATSKRDRVRGYTF. CDR3 DNA sequence: TGTGCCACCAGCAAGCGGGACAGGGTCCGGGGCTACACCTTC.

The chain combines TRBV9 with TRBJ1-2; D is perhaps TRBD1 (5 bases). The germline gives CDR1 SGDLS, CDR2 YYNGEE. Trimming stripped 0 bases from V and 6 bases from J, with 24 bases between. The CDR3 is 18 residues long. CDR3 bases: TGTGCCAGCAGCGTAGTTTTCGGGCAGGGCAATCTTTATGATGGCTACACCTTC. Encoded protein: CASSVVFGQGNLYDGYTF.

The V call is TRBV28, the J call TRBJ1-5; 8 bases match TRBD1. The ends lost 3 bases at V and 3 bases at J; junction bases unmatched: 4. This CDR3 contains 15 residues. Germline-derived CDR1 and CDR2 are MDHEN and SYDVKM. CDR3 sequence: CASSLATGANQPQHF. The CDR3 coding sequence is TGTGCCAGCAGTTTGGCGACAGGGGCCAATCAGCCCCAGCATTTT.

This clone has only a few counts. V and J are TRBV28 and TRBJ2-3, with TRBD2 matching 15 bases. Trimming cost V 6 bases and J 2 bases; bases outside gene matches: 3. Germline V lookup: CDR1 MDHEN, CDR2 SYDVKM. The CDR3 length is 16 residues. The CDR3 sequence is CASRWTSGRVTDTQYF. CDR3 DNA: TGTGCCAGCAGATGGACTAGCGGGAGGGTCACAGATACGCAGTATTTT.

The chain is built from TRBV7-9 and TRBJ1-2; no clear D. V shed 1 base and J shed 7 bases, with 4 bases lying between them. In germline, CDR1 is SEHNR, CDR2 FQNEAQ (reference sequence). The CDR3 extends over 11 amino acids. Here the CDR3 reads CASSLGSGYTF. The CDR3 DNA reads TGTGCCAGCAGCTTAGGCAGTGGCTACACCTTC.

The chain carries TRBV21-1 and TRBJ2-1; the table assigns TRBD1, which was not confirmed against the DNA. TRBV21-1 is designated a pseudogene. The CDR3 has 13 amino acids. CDR3 nucleotide sequence: TGTGCCAGCAGCAAAGCGGGACACCCGAAGCAGTTCTTC. It translates to CASSKAGHPKQFF.

CDR3 residues: CASSEGQGLYEQYF. The CDR3 DNA sequence: TGTGCCAGCAGTGAAGGGCAGGGGCTATACGAGCAGTACTTC. This chain connects TRBV2 to TRBJ2-7, with D possibly TRBD1 on 6 matching bases. The CDR3 consists of 14 residues. The germline V and J ends were trimmed by 1 base and 4 bases, with 11 bases remaining between them. Germline CDR1 is SNHLY and CDR2 is FYNNEI.

There are a few counts of this clone. The V call is TRBV27, the J call TRBJ1-5; TRBD1 agrees at 10 bases. CDR1 and CDR2 (germline): MNHEY, SMNVEV (reference sequence). The CDR3 sequence is 15 residues long. J lost 4 bases, V lost 5 bases, and 5 bases had no gene match. The CDR3 nucleotides read TGTGCCAGCAGTCAGGACAGGGGGTTTAATCAGCCCCAGCATTTT. Translating it yields CASSQDRGFNQPQHF.

The rearrangement links TRBV2 to TRBJ2-7; 8 nucleotides align to TRBD1. V lost 6 bases to trimming and J lost 2 bases; unmatched junction nucleotides: 6. CDR3 size: 14 residues. CDR1 is SNHLY, CDR2 FYNNEI, per germline. The CDR3 loop reads CASSFGQGPYEQYF. CDR3 DNA sequence: TGTGCCAGCAGCTTCGGACAGGGACCCTACGAGCAGTACTTC. The entire variable domain, with the rest obtained from reference TRBV2 and TRBJ2-7, is as follows: EPEVTQTPSHQVTQMGQEVILRCVPISNHLYFYWYRQILGQKVEFLVSFYNNEISEKSEIFDDQFSVERPDGSNFTLKIRSTKLEDSAMYFCASSFGQGPYEQYFGPGTRLTVT.

The chain employs TRBV7-9 and TRBJ2-7; 10 nucleotides align to TRBD1. The V segment lost 5 bases and the J segment 4 bases; nucleotides outside the gene matches: 5. CDR3 size: 14 residues. Germline values: CDR1 SEHNR, CDR2 FQNEAQ (reference sequence). CDR3 sequence: CASSPTGGEYEQYF. The DNA for the CDR3 is TGTGCCAGCAGCCCGACAGGGGGCGAGTACGAGCAGTACTTC.

This chain uses TRBV7-9 with TRBJ1-3; D possibly corresponds to TRBD1 (5 bases). CDR3 length equals 16 residues. Germline V CDR1 and CDR2: SEHNR, FQNEAQ (reference sequence). Trimming pared 5 bases from V and 3 bases from J, leaving 17 bases between. For the CDR3, the DNA is TGTGCCAGCAGCGGGCGGGGCTGGGATTATGGAAACACCATATATTTT. Protein sequence: CASSGRGWDYGNTIYF.

V and J are TRBV2 and TRBJ2-7; 7 nucleotides match TRBD2. Germline V gives CDR1 SNHLY, CDR2 FYNNEI. Trimming cost V 10 bases and J 0 bases; bases outside gene matches: 6. This CDR3 is built from 13 residues. CDR3 region: CATREGSSYEQYF. As DNA, the CDR3 is TGTGCCACCAGGGAGGGGAGCTCCTACGAGCAGTACTTC.

The CDR3 DNA follows: TGTGCCAGCAGCTCGGGGACATTGGGACCCTTATCACACGAGCAGTACTTC. The encoded protein is CASSSGTLGPLSHEQYF. This chain connects TRBV7-9 to TRBJ2-7; a possible D gene is TRBD1 (6 bases). The V gene lost 4 bases and the J gene lost 5 bases, with 24 bases spanning the gap. Germline V lookup: CDR1 SEHNR, CDR2 FQNEAQ (reference sequence). The CDR3 runs to 17 residues.

This clone has more than one count but fewer than ten. V usage is TRBV6-5 and J usage is TRBJ1-1; D uncertain. Germline CDR1 reads MNHEY; CDR2 reads SVGAGI. V lost 0 bases and J lost 0, with 5 bases in between. CDR3 length equals 14 residues. Here the CDR3 DNA reads TGTGCCAGCAGTTACTCGAGAGTGAACACTGAAGCTTTCTTT. It encodes CASSYSRVNTEAFF.